This paragraph covers one TCR beta chain sequence. CDR1 is SGHVS and CDR2 is FQNEAQ in the germline V gene. The germline V and J ends were trimmed by 1 base and 3 bases, with 13 bases remaining between them. This CDR3 is 16 amino acids long. The record originates from a study of blood T cell repertoires in COVID-19. Study-level information: The cDNA or gDNA used as material had been derived from T cells, B-cell-depleted T cells, or PBMCs.

Authors' data handling: Estimation of nucleated cell counts relied on the amplification of reference gene primers. Generated by immunoSEQ multiplex PCR, the TCRdb table keeps only in-frame clones and is missing some. Clone size and V and J calls were adopted from that table, with D and trimming inferred from the DNA. This table holds 100,000 or so clones, over 80% found once. V and J are TRBV7-8 and TRBJ1-5; a weak D match, TRBD1 (6 bases). This receptor was identified in a man aged 50 or older with acute or convalescent COVID-19. The sequenced sample was peripheral blood. The CDR3 nucleotides read TGTGCCAGCAGCTTAGAGGTCGGGACAATCAATCAGCCCCAGCATTTT. It encodes CASSLEVGTINQPQHF.